These 28 T cell receptor beta chains were sequenced from one sample in a study of shared clonotypes between healthy human individuals. TCRdb's copy holds only in-frame clones and misses some; the assay was immunoSEQ multiplex PCR. The sample carries 1 million to 1.2 million clones, 70% to 80% recorded once. Sequencing was done on a sample of memory CD4+ T cells from PBMCs. Subset of the sample: CD45RA-negative fraction. The receptors stem from a man between 18 and 29 years old in good health. Some clones in this sample may be carry-over from other donors' samples.

This clone was counted only a few times. The gene calls are TRBV1 and TRBJ2-3; the DNA was not used to check the table's D call, TRBD2. TRBV1 is an annotated pseudogene. The CDR3 is 17 amino acids. The CDR3 here is CTSSQVSLRESTDTQYF. For the CDR3, the DNA is TGCACCAGCAGCCAAGTTAGCCTTCGGGAGAGCACAGATACGCAGTATTTT.

This clone was recorded only once. This rearrangement joins TRBV7-9 to TRBJ2-1; 7 positions match TRBD1. V lost 1 base to trimming and J lost 4 bases; unmatched junction nucleotides: 13. CDR3 length: 18 amino acids. Germline V CDR1 and CDR2: SEHNR, FQNEAQ (reference sequence). For the CDR3, the DNA is TGTGCCAGCAGCTTAGGGTATACCGGGACAGAGCTTTACAATGAGCAGTTCTTC. This gives the protein CASSLGYTGTELYNEQFF.

The chain has TRBV6-1 and TRBJ2-4, with TRBD2 identical over 7 bases. The CDR3 loop spans 15 amino acids. Germline assignment: CDR1 MNHNS and CDR2 SASEGT. After removal of 2 bases from V and 1 base from J, the junction contained 2 bases not matched to a gene. The CDR3 nucleotides read TGTGCCAGCAGTGAACCCGGGAGGGCCAAAAACATTCAGTACTTC. Amino acid sequence: CASSEPGRAKNIQYF.

The V and J genes are TRBV6-1 and TRBJ1-1, with D perhaps matching TRBD1 (6 bases). V gave up 1 base and J gave up 4 bases, with 13 bases separating them. Germline V gene lookup returns CDR1 MNHNS and CDR2 SASEGT. The CDR3 extends over 15 amino acids. The CDR3 reads CASSEEGGWVTEAFF. In DNA, the CDR3 is TGTGCCAGCAGTGAAGAGGGGGGGTGGGTCACTGAAGCTTTCTTT.

V usage is TRBV19 and J usage is TRBJ2-5; 9 bases fit TRBD2. J gave up 5 bases and V 2 bases, and 3 bases lay outside the gene matches. Germline V CDR1 and CDR2: LNHDA, SQIVND (reference sequence). The CDR3 is 14 residues long. CDR3 sequence reads: CASSISGRLETQYF. The CDR3 DNA reads as TGTGCCAGTAGTATAAGCGGGAGGTTGGAGACCCAGTACTTC.

The rearrangement uses TRBV7-8 and TRBJ2-2; a weak D match, TRBD1 (5 bases). Trimming pared 6 bases from V and 5 bases from J, leaving 10 bases between. This CDR3 has 13 amino acids. Germline V gene sequence: CDR1 SGHVS, CDR2 FQNEAQ. The CDR3 coding sequence is TGTGCCAGCAGACAAAGGGGTACCGGGGAGCTGTTTTTT. This encodes CASRQRGTGELFF.

This chain joins TRBV7-2 and TRBJ2-1; 9 bases are a match to TRBD1. Looked up from germline, CDR1 is SGHTA and CDR2 is FQGNSA. The CDR3 totals 16 residues. V was pared by 1 base and J by 8 bases, with 9 bases of the junction left unmatched. DNA of the CDR3: TGTGCCAGCAGCTTAGTTGGGACAGGGTGGTCAGATGAGCAGTTCTTC. It codes for CASSLVGTGWSDEQFF.

V and J are TRBV2 and TRBJ2-2, with 8 bases that match TRBD2. The CDR3 runs 14 residues. The V gene's germline CDR1 is SNHLY and CDR2 FYNNEI. V lost 3 bases to trimming and J lost 8 bases; unmatched junction nucleotides: 5. CDR3 sequence: CASSEGTSLGELFF. CDR3 nucleotides: TGTGCCAGCAGTGAGGGGACTAGTCTAGGGGAGCTGTTTTTT.

Here the CDR3 reads CSVAIQWVRGETQYF. DNA for the CDR3: TGCAGCGTCGCCATTCAGTGGGTCCGGGGAGAGACCCAGTACTTC. The chain couples TRBV29-1 to TRBJ2-5; a possible D gene is TRBD2 (5 bases). The CDR3 runs to 15 residues. Germline values: CDR1 SQVTM, CDR2 ANQGSEA. The V end was cut by 6 bases, the J end by 4 bases, with 21 bases between.

The V gene is TRBV9, the J gene TRBJ2-2, with TRBD2 matching 13 bases. The CDR3 is made up of 16 amino acids. Germline trimming cut 3 bases from V and 2 bases from J; bases unmatched to any gene: 1. Germline values: CDR1 SGDLS, CDR2 YYNGEE. CDR3 in amino acids: CASSGGLAGNTGELFF. The CDR3 bases are TGTGCCAGCAGCGGGGGACTAGCGGGAAACACCGGGGAGCTGTTTTTT.

The chain is built from TRBV4-2 and TRBJ2-1; the match to TRBD2 covers 9 bases. The germline CDR1 and CDR2 sequences are LGHNA and YNFKEQ. V lost 0 bases and J lost 9; bases outside the gene matches: 12. CDR3 size: 17 residues. The CDR3 here is CASSQDLLAGGHGEQFF. DNA of the CDR3: TGTGCCAGCAGCCAAGATCTATTGGCGGGAGGGCATGGTGAGCAGTTCTTC.

The chain carries TRBV6-6 and TRBJ1-3, with D unclear. The CDR3 runs 15 residues. The germline V gene encodes CDR1 MNHNY and CDR2 SVGAGI (reference sequence). Trimming left V 6 bases short and J 2 bases short, with 14 bases between. CDR3 nucleotide sequence: TGTGCCAGCAGCCCCGAGGGTAGGGCTGGAAACACCATATATTTT. This encodes CASSPEGRAGNTIYF.

The rearrangement links TRBV7-9 to TRBJ2-3; 10 bases fit TRBD1. Trimming took 5 bases from V and 1 from J; bases not matched to a gene: 6. Germline CDR1 SEHNR, CDR2 FQNEAQ (reference sequence). The CDR3 is made up of 16 amino acids. The CDR3 DNA sequence: TGTGCCAGCAGCCCCCCTGGGACAGGGGGCACAGATACGCAGTATTTT. Its protein is CASSPPGTGGTDTQYF.

V and J are TRBV4-1 and TRBJ1-1; no clear D gene. The CDR3 runs to 18 residues. Germline loops: CDR1 MGHRA, CDR2 YSYEKL. V shed 0 bases and J shed 1 base, with 18 bases lying between them. CDR3 loop: CASSQEWSGEHENTEAFF. CDR3 sequence (DNA): TGCGCCAGCAGCCAAGAGTGGTCAGGAGAACACGAGAACACTGAAGCTTTCTTT.

V gene TRBV10-2 combines with J gene TRBJ1-1; 7 bases are a match to TRBD1. The CDR3 is made up of 14 amino acids. The ends lost 0 bases at V and 10 bases at J; junction bases unmatched: 8. Germline CDR1 is WSHSY and CDR2 is SAAADI. The CDR3 loop is CASSESTGQRGAFF. The CDR3 bases are TGCGCCAGCAGTGAGTCGACGGGACAGCGAGGAGCTTTCTTT.

The chain uses TRBV28 and TRBJ1-1, with D unresolved. Germline V gene lookup returns CDR1 MDHEN and CDR2 SYDVKM. The CDR3 length is 12 residues. Between the trimmed V and J ends, which lost 4 bases and 3 bases, there was a span of 6 bases. DNA for the CDR3: TGTGCCAGCAGTTATGTGTACACTGAAGCTTTCTTT. As protein: CASSYVYTEAFF.

This chain links TRBV30 with TRBJ2-5; D not resolved. Trimming left V 5 bases short and J 0 bases short, with 10 bases between. The CDR3 totals 13 residues. Per the germline V gene, CDR1 is GTSNPN and CDR2 is SVGIG (reference sequence). The CDR3 loop reads CAWAGSYQETQYF. In nucleotides, the CDR3 is TGTGCCTGGGCTGGCTCGTACCAAGAGACCCAGTACTTC.

The rearrangement uses TRBV28 and TRBJ2-7; D not resolved. This CDR3 has 14 amino acids. V gave up 7 bases and J gave up 4 bases, with 17 bases separating them. Per germline, CDR1 MDHEN and CDR2 SYDVKM. In DNA form, the CDR3 reads TGTGCCAGCAACAAACGAGGTGGGGTTTACGAGCAGTACTTC. It translates to CASNKRGGVYEQYF.

In its sample, this clone was seen once. J is TRBJ1-2 and V is TRBV5-6; D is ambiguous. CDR3 size: 13 residues. Germline CDR1 SGHDT, CDR2 YYEEEE. V gave up 2 bases and J gave up 0 bases, with 5 bases separating them. The CDR3 loop is CASSFTPNYGYTF. CDR3 sequence (DNA): TGTGCCAGCAGCTTCACACCTAACTATGGCTACACCTTC.

This chain joins TRBV5-6 and TRBJ2-7, with D unresolved. Germline CDR1 SGHDT, CDR2 YYEEEE. V was clipped by 1 base and J by 6 bases, with 14 bases between them. The CDR3 consists of 14 residues. CDR3 region: CASSLRPQMSEQYF. In DNA, the CDR3 is TGTGCCAGCAGCTTGAGGCCTCAGATGAGCGAGCAGTACTTC.

This clone was found a few times. V usage is TRBV5-4 and J usage is TRBJ2-5; no clear D gene. This CDR3 contains 15 residues. Germline CDR1 is SGHNT and CDR2 is YYREEE (reference sequence). The V end lost 0 bases, the J end lost 5 bases, and 14 bases lay between the germline ends. This chain's CDR3 is CASSLVSAVRETQYF. For the CDR3, the DNA is TGTGCCAGCAGCTTGGTTTCGGCGGTCCGGGAGACCCAGTACTTC. The variable domain in full, with the rest retrieved from reference TRBV5-4 and TRBJ2-5, is ETGVTQSPTHLIKTRGQQVTLRCSSQSGHNTVSWYQQALGQGPQFIFQYYREEENGRGNFPPRFSGLQFPNYSSELNVNALELDDSALYLCASSLVSAVRETQYFGPGTRLLVL.

The chain couples TRBV5-1 to TRBJ2-6, with TRBD1 identical over 7 bases. V was clipped by 5 bases and J by 4 bases; unmatched bases: 3. The length of the CDR3 is 14 residues. Germline CDR1 SGHRS, CDR2 YFSETQ. Here the CDR3 DNA reads TGCGCCAGCAGACAGGGGACAGGGGCCAACGTCCTGACTTTC. It is translated as CASRQGTGANVLTF.

CDR3 protein: CASSLGALSYEQYF. The CDR3 region has the DNA TGTGCCAGCTCCCTGGGGGCCCTCTCCTACGAGCAGTACTTC. The V call is TRBV18, the J call TRBJ2-7; possibly TRBD1 for D (6 bases). Germline CDR1 reads KGHSH; CDR2 reads LQKENI. V was clipped by 6 bases and J by 0 bases, with 12 bases between them. The CDR3 contains 14 residues.

This chain uses TRBV28 with TRBJ1-2; 10 nucleotides line up with TRBD1. The length of the CDR3 is 16 residues. CDR1 MDHEN and CDR2 SYDVKM come from the germline V gene. The junction had 14 bases not matched to a gene; V was cut back by 6 bases and J by 7 bases. As DNA, the CDR3 is TGTGCCAGCAGGCCCGGGACAGGGGAACCTAGAGGTGGCTACACCTTC. This gives the protein CASRPGTGEPRGGYTF.

J is TRBJ1-1 and V is TRBV6-1; D remains unclear. The CDR3 length is 15 residues. V dropped 4 bases and J dropped 0 bases, with 12 bases sitting between them. Germline CDR1 and CDR2: MNHNS and SASEGT. The CDR3 sequence is CASSAQFRMNTEAFF. The CDR3 nucleotides are TGTGCCAGCAGTGCTCAATTCAGAATGAACACTGAAGCTTTCTTT.

The gene calls are TRBV6-5 and TRBJ2-7; TRBD1 aligns across 9 bases. The length of the CDR3 is 15 residues. V was clipped by 5 bases and J by 4 bases; unmatched bases: 9. Germline-derived CDR1 and CDR2 are MNHEY and SVGAGI. CDR3 protein: CASSATGTGRYEQYF. The CDR3 DNA sequence: TGTGCCAGCAGTGCAACCGGGACAGGGCGATACGAGCAGTACTTC.

The chain couples TRBV5-4 to TRBJ2-5, with 8 bases that match TRBD2. The CDR3 loop spans 15 amino acids. Germline lookup yields CDR1 SGHNT and CDR2 YYREEE (reference sequence). V was clipped by 5 bases and J by 5 bases; unmatched bases: 11. The CDR3: CASSKKSGGGETQYF. The CDR3 DNA reads TGTGCCAGCAGTAAAAAGTCGGGAGGGGGTGAGACCCAGTACTTC.

For this clone: Other DNA sequences in this sample translate to the same CDR3. The V and J genes are TRBV7-9 and TRBJ2-5, with unresolved D. Germline lookup yields CDR1 SEHNR and CDR2 FQNEAQ (reference sequence). V was pared by 5 bases and J by 3 bases, with 4 bases between. CDR3 length equals 11 residues. The CDR3, as DNA: TGTGCCAGCAGCCCTAAAGAGACCCAGTACTTC. It encodes CASSPKETQYF. Complete variable domain (other parts from reference TRBV7-9 and TRBJ2-5): DTGVSQNPRHKITKRGQNVTFRCDPISEHNRLYWYRQTLGQGPEFLTYFQNEAQLEKSRLLSDRFSAERPKGSFSTLEIQRTEQGDSAMYLCASSPKETQYFGPGTRLLVL.